This entry lists 25 T cell receptor beta chains sequenced from one sample in a study of OX40 agonist ivuxolimab in advanced cancers. Sequenced by immunoSEQ multiplex PCR; TCRdb stores in-frame clones only, minus some. The sample carries 75,000 to 100,000 clones, around nine tenths recorded once. The sequences come from CD4+ or CD8+ T cells sorted from blood, collected in a trial of the OX40 agonist ivuxolimab. The source is an adult with an advanced solid tumor such as melanoma, head and neck, liver or kidney cancer.

This clone showed up just a few times. This chain uses TRBV6-5 with TRBJ2-2, with 8 bases aligning to TRBD1. Germline lookup yields CDR1 MNHEY and CDR2 SVGAGI. J was trimmed by 1 base and V by 5 bases; bases with no gene match: 0. The CDR3 runs 14 residues. The chain's CDR3 is CASSGTGNTGELFF. The CDR3 DNA is TGTGCCAGCAGTGGGACAGGGAACACCGGGGAGCTGTTTTTT.

This clone occurred a few times. The chain recombines TRBV10-3 with TRBJ1-1; D uncertain. V was pared by 6 bases and J by 7 bases, with 12 bases between. CDR3 size: 12 residues. Germline V gene lookup returns CDR1 ENHRY and CDR2 SYGVKD. The CDR3 DNA is TGTGCCATCAGCCCGCAAGTCGGTGAAGCTTTCTTT. This encodes CAISPQVGEAFF.

The rearrangement joins TRBV10-3 to TRBJ1-2; 10 bases are shared with TRBD1. There are 16 residues in the CDR3. The V gene end was trimmed by 6 bases and the J gene end by 2 bases; junction bases not matched to a gene: 9. CDR1 is ENHRY, CDR2 SYGVKD, per germline. CDR3 DNA: TGTGCCATCAGCTTCGGGACAGGGGCTGAGAACTATGGCTACACCTTC. Translated: CAISFGTGAENYGYTF.

The chain combines TRBV5-4 with TRBJ1-3, with 7 positions matching TRBD1. Germline trimming cut 4 bases from V and 8 bases from J; bases unmatched to any gene: 12. CDR1 and CDR2 from the germline V gene are SGHNT and YYREEE (reference sequence). The CDR3 sequence is 15 residues long. CDR3 nucleotide sequence: TGTGCCAGCAGCCCGGGACAGTACAATGAGGACACCATATATTTT. Its translation: CASSPGQYNEDTIYF.

J is TRBJ2-7 and V is TRBV4-1; D gene unclear. V lost 1 base and J 2 bases, leaving 9 bases between the germline ends. CDR1 and CDR2 from the germline V gene are MGHRA and YSYEKL. The CDR3 contains 14 residues. CDR3 bases: TGCGCCAGCAGCCAAGGGAGCACCCCCTACGAGCAGTACTTC. Translation: CASSQGSTPYEQYF.

The sample holds one count of this clone. The chain is built from TRBV7-2 and TRBJ2-2; D remains unclear. V dropped 2 bases and J dropped 1 base, with 5 bases sitting between them. CDR3 length equals 14 residues. Germline V gene data show CDR1 as SGHTA and CDR2 as FQGNSA. The CDR3 is CASSLSRNTGELFF. CDR3 sequence (DNA): TGTGCCAGCAGCTTAAGCAGGAACACCGGGGAGCTGTTTTTT.

The V call is TRBV6-5, the J call TRBJ2-1; tentative D call: TRBD2 (5 bases). The length of the CDR3 is 14 residues. Germline CDR1 is MNHEY and CDR2 is SVGAGI. Trimming left V 2 bases short and J 6 bases short, with 11 bases between. This CDR3 is CASSYGLVTNEQFF. The CDR3 bases are TGTGCCAGCAGTTACGGACTCGTTACCAATGAGCAGTTCTTC.

V is TRBV9 and J is TRBJ1-4, with 7 positions matching TRBD1. V gave up 7 bases and J gave up 2 bases; unmatched junction bases: 11. This CDR3 comprises 16 residues. The germline gives CDR1 SGDLS, CDR2 YYNGEE. CDR3 nucleotide sequence: TGTGCCAGCTCCTACGCCAGGGGGAGGACTAATGAAAAACTGTTTTTT. Its protein product is CASSYARGRTNEKLFF.

The chain recombines TRBV10-3 with TRBJ1-1; perhaps TRBD1 as D (5 bases). The CDR3 extends over 16 amino acids. Germline CDR1 and CDR2: ENHRY and SYGVKD. The germline V and J ends were trimmed by 3 bases and 1 base, with 15 bases remaining between them. The CDR3 DNA is TGTGCCATCAGTGAAAGGCAGGGATTTGGGAACACTGAAGCTTTCTTT. This sequence encodes CAISERQGFGNTEAFF.

The genes are TRBV6-1 and TRBJ1-5, with D hard to call. Trimming took 4 bases from V and 0 from J, leaving 22 bases between them. The germline V gene encodes CDR1 MNHNS and CDR2 SASEGT. The CDR3 has 19 residues. Here the CDR3 DNA reads TGTGCCAGCAGTGGGTTCAATGCTATCGGGGTATATAGCAATCAGCCCCAGCATTTT. Amino acids: CASSGFNAIGVYSNQPQHF.

This sequence joins TRBV6-5 and TRBJ2-7; weak D call: TRBD1 (5 bases). From germline, CDR1 is MNHEY and CDR2 SVGAGI. Trimming pared 2 bases from V and 2 bases from J, leaving 10 bases between. The CDR3 is 14 amino acids. DNA for the CDR3: TGTGCCAGCAGTTACGGTTACAGGACCTACGAGCAGTACTTC. This encodes CASSYGYRTYEQYF.

This chain links TRBV18 with TRBJ2-7; perhaps TRBD2 as D (6 bases). There are 14 residues in the CDR3. Germline V lookup: CDR1 KGHSH, CDR2 LQKENI. Trimming pared 4 bases from V and 3 bases from J, leaving 13 bases between. As DNA, the CDR3 is TGTGCCAGCTCACAAGGGGAGGTGATCTACGAGCAGTACTTC. It translates to CASSQGEVIYEQYF.

The J gene is TRBJ1-2, the V gene TRBV5-1, with 9 bases matching TRBD1. After removal of 4 bases from V and 6 bases from J, the junction contained 16 bases not matched to a gene. CDR1 and CDR2 from the germline V gene are SGHRS and YFSETQ. This CDR3 has 17 amino acids. CDR3 sequence (DNA): TGCGCCAGCAGCCGGGGTGGGACAGGGCGAGGATCTGATGGCTACACCTTC. Protein: CASSRGGTGRGSDGYTF.

The V and J genes are TRBV1 and TRBJ1-3; TRBD1 is the table's D call, not checked against the DNA. TRBV1 is given as a pseudogene. There are 19 residues in the CDR3. CDR3 nucleotide sequence: TGCACCAGCAGCTCACCGCGGAACAGGGGTCCCAGCTCTGGAAACACCATATATTTT. Translated, it gives CTSSSPRNRGPSSGNTIYF.

The J gene is TRBJ2-7, the V gene TRBV28; maybe TRBD1 (6 bases). Per germline, CDR1 MDHEN and CDR2 SYDVKM. V was trimmed by 5 bases and J by 2 bases, leaving 16 bases between them. This CDR3 comprises 15 residues. The CDR3 nucleotides are TGTGCCAGCAGTCTACAGGGTGGGGGAACCTACGAGCAGTACTTC. It yields the protein CASSLQGGGTYEQYF.

This clone appeared a single time. The chain has TRBV7-3 and TRBJ1-5; tentatively, D is TRBD1 (6 bases). The length of the CDR3 is 14 residues. Germline CDR1 reads SGHTA; CDR2 reads FQGTGA. V was pared by 2 bases and J by 4 bases, with 9 bases between. The CDR3 spells CASSLSGENQPQHF. The DNA for the CDR3 is TGTGCCAGCAGCTTATCAGGGGAGAATCAGCCCCAGCATTTT.

This clone has just a few counts. The J gene is TRBJ2-7, the V gene TRBV28, with D hard to call. CDR3 length equals 14 residues. Germline lookup yields CDR1 MDHEN and CDR2 SYDVKM. The V end lost 6 bases, the J end lost 3 bases, and 15 bases lay between the germline ends. The CDR3 loop is CASSSYSRYYEQYF. CDR3 sequence (DNA): TGTGCCAGCAGCTCCTACAGCCGATACTACGAGCAGTACTTC.

V is TRBV2 and J is TRBJ2-1; D unclear. CDR1 and CDR2 (germline): SNHLY, FYNNEI. V lost 6 bases, J lost 5 bases, and 2 bases lay in between. This CDR3 has 10 amino acids. CDR3 DNA: TGTGCCAGCAGAAACAATGAGCAGTTCTTC. Its translation: CASRNNEQFF.

The chain combines TRBV27 with TRBJ2-5, with TRBD1 as a possible D gene (6 bases). The CDR3 is 15 amino acids. The germline CDR1 and CDR2 sequences are MNHEY and SMNVEV (reference sequence). V lost 8 bases to trimming and J lost 4 bases, with 20 bases between them. Here the CDR3 DNA reads TGTGCCAGCCGCCGACTGACAGGTGTCGTAGAGACCCAGTACTTC. Encoded protein: CASRRLTGVVETQYF.

The V call is TRBV5-4, the J call TRBJ1-3; no clear D gene. CDR3 length: 15 residues. The V end was cut by 4 bases, the J end by 0 bases, with 11 bases between. Per the germline V gene, CDR1 is SGHNT and CDR2 is YYREEE (reference sequence). In DNA, the CDR3 is TGTGCCAGCAGCCGCTACGGAGTCTCTGGAAACACCATATATTTT. Translation: CASSRYGVSGNTIYF.

This clone came up many times. This rearrangement joins TRBV7-6 to TRBJ2-2, with 10 bases identical to TRBD1. Germline V gene data show CDR1 as SGHVS and CDR2 as FNYEAQ. The CDR3 totals 16 residues. Trimming removed 5 bases from V and 3 bases from J; junction bases left unmatched: 6. The CDR3 is CASSRAGTGDTGELFF. CDR3 in DNA: TGTGCCAGCAGCCGCGCCGGGACAGGGGACACCGGGGAGCTGTTTTTT.

The chain uses TRBV5-1 and TRBJ2-3; D possibly uses TRBD1 or TRBD2 (5 bases each). Trimming took off 7 bases at V and 0 bases at J, with 12 bases between the two ends. Looked up from germline, CDR1 is SGHRS and CDR2 is YFSETQ. There are 14 residues in the CDR3. CDR3 sequence reads: CASHGGGSTDTQYF. In DNA form, the CDR3 reads TGCGCCAGCCACGGTGGGGGTAGCACAGATACGCAGTATTTT. The whole variable domain, remainder taken from reference TRBV5-1 and TRBJ2-3, is KAGVTQTPRYLIKTRGQQVTLSCSPISGHRSVSWYQQTPGQGLQFLFEYFSETQRNKGNFPGRFSGRQFSNSRSEMNVSTLELGDSALYLCASHGGGSTDTQYFGPGTRLTVL.

CDR3 nucleotide sequence: TGTGCCAGCAAGACAGCAAATCAGCCCCAGCATTTT. This gives the protein CASKTANQPQHF. J is TRBJ1-5 and V is TRBV6-6; D may be TRBD1 (5 bases). Deletions cut 7 bases from V and 4 bases from J, with 8 bases between. Looked up from germline, CDR1 is MNHNY and CDR2 is SVGAGI (reference sequence). The CDR3 runs to 12 residues.

The V call is TRBV5-1, the J call TRBJ2-5; no clear D gene. The J call may be mistaken, given a closer DNA end match to TRBJ2-7. This CDR3 comprises 15 residues. Germline V gene lookup returns CDR1 SGHRS and CDR2 YFSETQ. The CDR3 DNA sequence: TGCGCCAGCAGCTTGAACCGGTTCCGGTCCTACGAGCAGTACTTC. This codes for CASSLNRFRSYEQYF.

The chain employs TRBV5-8 and TRBJ1-1, with D uncertain. Germline CDR1 reads SGHTS; CDR2 reads YDEGEE. Trimming shortened V by 3 bases and J by 0 bases, and 9 bases separated the two germline ends. The CDR3 contains 14 residues. In DNA form, the CDR3 reads TGTGCCAGCAGCTCGCCGCCTATGAACACTGAAGCTTTCTTT. Translation: CASSSPPMNTEAFF.